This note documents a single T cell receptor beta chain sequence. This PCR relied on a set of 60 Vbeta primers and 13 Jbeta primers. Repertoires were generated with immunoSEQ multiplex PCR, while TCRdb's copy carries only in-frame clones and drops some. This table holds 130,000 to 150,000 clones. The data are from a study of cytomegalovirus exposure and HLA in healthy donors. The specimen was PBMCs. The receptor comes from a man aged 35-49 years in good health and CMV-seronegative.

The CDR3 DNA sequence: TGCGCCAGCAGCCCCTCCGGGACTAGAACAGGGACCCAGTACTTC. It specifies CASSPSGTRTGTQYF. The rearrangement uses TRBV4-3 and TRBJ2-5; 8 nucleotides agree with TRBD2. Germline V gene lookup returns CDR1 LGHNA and CDR2 YSLEER. Trimming removed 4 bases from V and 7 bases from J; junction bases left unmatched: 11. The CDR3 is made up of 15 amino acids.